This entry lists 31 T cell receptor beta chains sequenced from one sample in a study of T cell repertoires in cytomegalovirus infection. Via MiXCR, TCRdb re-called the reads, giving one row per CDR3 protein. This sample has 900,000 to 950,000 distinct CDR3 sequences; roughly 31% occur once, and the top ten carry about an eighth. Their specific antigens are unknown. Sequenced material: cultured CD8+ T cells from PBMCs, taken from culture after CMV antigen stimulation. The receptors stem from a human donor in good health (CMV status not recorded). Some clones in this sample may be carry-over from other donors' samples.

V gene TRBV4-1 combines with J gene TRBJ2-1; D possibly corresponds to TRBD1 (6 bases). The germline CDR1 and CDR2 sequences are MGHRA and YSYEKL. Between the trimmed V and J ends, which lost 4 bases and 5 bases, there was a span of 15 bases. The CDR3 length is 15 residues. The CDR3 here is CASSLPGGPDNEQFF. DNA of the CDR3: TGCGCCAGCAGCCTCCCTGGGGGCCCCGACAATGAGCAGTTCTTC.

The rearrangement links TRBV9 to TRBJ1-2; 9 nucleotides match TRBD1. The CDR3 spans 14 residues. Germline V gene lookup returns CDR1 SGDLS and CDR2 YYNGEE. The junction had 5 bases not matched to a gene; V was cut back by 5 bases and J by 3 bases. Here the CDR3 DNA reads TGTGCCAGCAGAAGCACAGGGGGCGACTATGGCTACACCTTC. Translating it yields CASRSTGGDYGYTF.

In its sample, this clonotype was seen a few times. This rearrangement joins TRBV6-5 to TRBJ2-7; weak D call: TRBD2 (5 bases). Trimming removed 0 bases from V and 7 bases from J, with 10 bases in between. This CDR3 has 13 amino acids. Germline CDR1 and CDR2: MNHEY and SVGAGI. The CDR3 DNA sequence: TGTGCCAGCAGTTACTCCGCGGGCTTGGAGCAGTACGTC. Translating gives CASSYSAGLEQYV.

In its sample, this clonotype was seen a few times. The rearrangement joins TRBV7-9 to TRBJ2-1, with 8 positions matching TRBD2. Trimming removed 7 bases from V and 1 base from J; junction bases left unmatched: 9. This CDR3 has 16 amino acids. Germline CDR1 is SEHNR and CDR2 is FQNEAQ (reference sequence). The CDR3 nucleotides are TGTGCCAGCACCCCGTTAGCGGGGAATTCCTACAATGAGCAGTTCTTC. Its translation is CASTPLAGNSYNEQFF.

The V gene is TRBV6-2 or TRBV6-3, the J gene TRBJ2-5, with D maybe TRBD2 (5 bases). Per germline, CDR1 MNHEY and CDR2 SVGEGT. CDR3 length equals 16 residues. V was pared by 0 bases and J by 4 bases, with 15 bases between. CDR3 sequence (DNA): TGTGCCAGCAGTTACTCTACTAGGTTTGTGGGAGAGACCCAGTACTTC. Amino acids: CASSYSTRFVGETQYF.

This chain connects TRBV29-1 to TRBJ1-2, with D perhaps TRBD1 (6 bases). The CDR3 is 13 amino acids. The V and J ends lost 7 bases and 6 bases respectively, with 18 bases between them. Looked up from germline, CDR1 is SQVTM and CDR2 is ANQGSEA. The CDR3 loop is CSALGGGRNGYTF. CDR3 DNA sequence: TGCAGCGCCCTGGGGGGGGGCAGAAATGGCTACACCTTC. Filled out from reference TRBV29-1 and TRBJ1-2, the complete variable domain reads SAVISQKPSRDICQRGTSLTIQCQVDSQVTMMFWYRQQPGQSLTLIATANQGSEATYESGFVIDKFPISRPNLTFSTLTVSNMSPEDSSIYLCSALGGGRNGYTFGSGTRLTVV.

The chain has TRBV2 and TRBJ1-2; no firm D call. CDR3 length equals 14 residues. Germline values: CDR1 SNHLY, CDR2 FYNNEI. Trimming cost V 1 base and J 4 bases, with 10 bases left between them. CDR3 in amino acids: CASSEDLRPYGYTF. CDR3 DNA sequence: TGTGCCAGCAGTGAAGACCTCCGTCCCTATGGCTACACCTTC.

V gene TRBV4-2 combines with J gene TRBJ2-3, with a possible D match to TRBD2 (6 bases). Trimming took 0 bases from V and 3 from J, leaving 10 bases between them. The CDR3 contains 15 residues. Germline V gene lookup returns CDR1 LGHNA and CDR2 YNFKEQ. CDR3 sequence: CASSQDWEETDTQYF. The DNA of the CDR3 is TGTGCCAGCAGCCAAGATTGGGAGGAGACAGATACGCAGTATTTT.

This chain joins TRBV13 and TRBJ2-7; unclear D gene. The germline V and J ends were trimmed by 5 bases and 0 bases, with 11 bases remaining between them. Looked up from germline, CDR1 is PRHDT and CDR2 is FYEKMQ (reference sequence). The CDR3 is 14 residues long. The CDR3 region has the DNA TGTGCCAGCAGCCCGTCCGGACCCTCCTACGAGCAGTACGTC. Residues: CASSPSGPSYEQYV.

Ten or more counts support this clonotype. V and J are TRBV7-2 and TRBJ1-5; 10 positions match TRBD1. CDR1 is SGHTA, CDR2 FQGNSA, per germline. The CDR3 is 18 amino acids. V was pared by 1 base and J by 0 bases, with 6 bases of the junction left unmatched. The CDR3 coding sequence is TGTGCCAGCAGCTTAGGGGACAGGGGCTATTATAGCAATCAGCCCCAGCATTTT. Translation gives CASSLGDRGYYSNQPQHF.

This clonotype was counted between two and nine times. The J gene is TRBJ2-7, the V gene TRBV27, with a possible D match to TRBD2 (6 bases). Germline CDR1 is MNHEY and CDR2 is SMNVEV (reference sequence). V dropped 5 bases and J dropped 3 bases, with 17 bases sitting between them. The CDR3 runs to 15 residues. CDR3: CASSLRRGIGYEQYV. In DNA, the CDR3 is TGTGCCAGCAGTCTCAGGCGGGGTATTGGCTACGAGCAGTACGTC.

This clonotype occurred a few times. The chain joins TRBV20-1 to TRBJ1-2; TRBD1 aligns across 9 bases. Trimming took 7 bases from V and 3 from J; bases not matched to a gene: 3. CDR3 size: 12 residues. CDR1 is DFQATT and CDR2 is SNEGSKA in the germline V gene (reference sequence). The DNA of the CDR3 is TGCAGTGGCGACAGGGGGTACTATGGCTACACCTTC. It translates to CSGDRGYYGYTF.

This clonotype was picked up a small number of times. CDR3 coding DNA: TGCAGTGCTAGAGTTTACCTCCGGGACAGGGGGAGGTACGAGCAGTACTTC. Its translation is CSARVYLRDRGRYEQYF. The chain is built from TRBV20-1 and TRBJ2-7, with 11 positions matching TRBD1. CDR3 length: 17 amino acids. CDR1 is DFQATT, CDR2 SNEGSKA, per germline (reference sequence). Germline trimming cut 1 base from V and 4 bases from J; bases unmatched to any gene: 12.

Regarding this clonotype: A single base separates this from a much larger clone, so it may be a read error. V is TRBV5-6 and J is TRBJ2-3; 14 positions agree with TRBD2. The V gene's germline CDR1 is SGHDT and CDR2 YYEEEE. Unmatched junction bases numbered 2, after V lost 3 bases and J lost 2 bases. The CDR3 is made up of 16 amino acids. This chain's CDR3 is CASSWGLAGATDTQYF. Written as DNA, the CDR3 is TGTGCCAGCAGCTGGGGACTAGCGGGGGCCACAGATACGCAGTATTTT. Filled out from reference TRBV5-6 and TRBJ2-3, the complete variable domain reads DAGVTQSPTHLIKTRGQQVTLRCSPKSGHDTVSWYQQALGQGPQFIFQYYEEEERQRGNFPDRFSGHQFPNYSSELNVNALLLGDSALYLCASSWGLAGATDTQYFGPGTRLTVL.

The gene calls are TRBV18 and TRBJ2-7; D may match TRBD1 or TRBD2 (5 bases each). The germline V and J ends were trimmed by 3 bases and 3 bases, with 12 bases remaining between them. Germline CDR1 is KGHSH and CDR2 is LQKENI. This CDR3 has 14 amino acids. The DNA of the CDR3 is TGTGCCAGCTCACCTGCGAGGGGCTACTACGAGCAGTACTTC. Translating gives CASSPARGYYEQYF.

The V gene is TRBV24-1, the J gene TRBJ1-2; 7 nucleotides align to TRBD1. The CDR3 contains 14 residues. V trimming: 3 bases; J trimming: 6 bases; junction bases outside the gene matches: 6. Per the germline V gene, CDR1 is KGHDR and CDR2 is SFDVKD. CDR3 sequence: CATSDVDRENGYTF. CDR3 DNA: TGTGCCACCAGTGATGTAGACAGGGAGAATGGCTACACCTTC.

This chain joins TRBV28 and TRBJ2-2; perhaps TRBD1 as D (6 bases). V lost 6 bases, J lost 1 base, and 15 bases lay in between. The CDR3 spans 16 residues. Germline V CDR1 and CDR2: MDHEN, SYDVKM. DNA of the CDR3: TGTGCCAGCAGCTTGCTTGAGGGGGTGAACACCGGGGAGCTGTTTTTT. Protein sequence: CASSLLEGVNTGELFF.

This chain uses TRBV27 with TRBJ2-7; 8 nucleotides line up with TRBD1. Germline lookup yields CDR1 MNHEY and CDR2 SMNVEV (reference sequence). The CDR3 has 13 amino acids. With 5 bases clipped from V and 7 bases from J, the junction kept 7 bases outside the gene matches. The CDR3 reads CASSRQGIWEQYF. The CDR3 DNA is TGTGCCAGCAGTCGACAGGGGATTTGGGAGCAGTACTTC.

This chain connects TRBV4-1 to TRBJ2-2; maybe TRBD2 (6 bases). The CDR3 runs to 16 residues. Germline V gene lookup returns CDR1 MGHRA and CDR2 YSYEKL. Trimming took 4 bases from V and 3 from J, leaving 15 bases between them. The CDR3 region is CASSRNSGADTGELFF. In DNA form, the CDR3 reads TGCGCCAGCAGCCGAAACTCGGGAGCGGACACCGGGGAGCTGTTTTTT.

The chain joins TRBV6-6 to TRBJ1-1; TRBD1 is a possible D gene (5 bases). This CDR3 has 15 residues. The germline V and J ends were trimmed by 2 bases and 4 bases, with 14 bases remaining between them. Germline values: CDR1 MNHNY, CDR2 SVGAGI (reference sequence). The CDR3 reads CASSYGEGIGTEAFF. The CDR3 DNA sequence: TGTGCCAGCAGTTACGGGGAGGGGATTGGCACTGAAGCTTTCTTT.

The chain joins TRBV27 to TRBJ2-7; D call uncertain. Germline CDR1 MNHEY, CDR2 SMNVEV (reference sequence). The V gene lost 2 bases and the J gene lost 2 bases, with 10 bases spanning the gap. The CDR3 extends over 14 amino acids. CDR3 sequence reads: CASSLIGGTYEQYF. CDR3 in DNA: TGTGCCAGCAGTTTAATAGGCGGAACCTACGAGCAGTACTTC.

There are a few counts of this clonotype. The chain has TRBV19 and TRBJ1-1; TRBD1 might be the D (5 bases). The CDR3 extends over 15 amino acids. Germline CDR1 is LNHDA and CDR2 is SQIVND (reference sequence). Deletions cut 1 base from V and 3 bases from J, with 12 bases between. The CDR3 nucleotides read TGTGCCAGTAGTATAGTCGGAGACAGTTACACTGAAGCTTTCTTT. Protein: CASSIVGDSYTEAFF. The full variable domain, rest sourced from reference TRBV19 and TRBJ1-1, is DGGITQSPKYLFRKEGQNVTLSCEQNLNHDAMYWYRQDPGQGLRLIYYSQIVNDFQKGDIAEGYSVSREKKESFPLTVTSAQKNPTAFYLCASSIVGDSYTEAFFGQGTRLTVV.

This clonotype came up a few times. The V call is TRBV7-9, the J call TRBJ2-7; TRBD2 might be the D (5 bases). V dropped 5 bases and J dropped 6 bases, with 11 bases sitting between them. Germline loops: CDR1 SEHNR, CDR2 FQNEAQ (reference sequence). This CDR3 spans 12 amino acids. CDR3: CASSIDEGEQYF. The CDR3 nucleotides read TGTGCCAGCAGCATTGACGAGGGCGAGCAGTACTTC.

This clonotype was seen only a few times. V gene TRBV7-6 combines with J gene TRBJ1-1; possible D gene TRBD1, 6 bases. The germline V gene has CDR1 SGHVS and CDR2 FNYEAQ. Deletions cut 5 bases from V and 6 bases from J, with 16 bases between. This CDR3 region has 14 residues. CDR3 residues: CASSRSQGIPEAFF. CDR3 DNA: TGTGCCAGCAGCCGATCTCAGGGGATTCCTGAAGCTTTCTTT.

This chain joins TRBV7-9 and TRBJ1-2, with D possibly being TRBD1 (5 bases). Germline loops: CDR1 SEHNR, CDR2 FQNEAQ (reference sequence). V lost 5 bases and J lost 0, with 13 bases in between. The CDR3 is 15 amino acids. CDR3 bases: TGTGCCAGCAGCATCCACAGGCTAGCTAACTATGGCTACACCTTC. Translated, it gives CASSIHRLANYGYTF.

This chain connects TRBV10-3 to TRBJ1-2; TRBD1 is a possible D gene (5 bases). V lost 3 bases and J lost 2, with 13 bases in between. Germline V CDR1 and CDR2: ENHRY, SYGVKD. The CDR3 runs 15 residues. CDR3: CAISDSDWGNYGYTF. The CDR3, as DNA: TGTGCCATCAGTGACTCTGATTGGGGGAACTATGGCTACACCTTC.

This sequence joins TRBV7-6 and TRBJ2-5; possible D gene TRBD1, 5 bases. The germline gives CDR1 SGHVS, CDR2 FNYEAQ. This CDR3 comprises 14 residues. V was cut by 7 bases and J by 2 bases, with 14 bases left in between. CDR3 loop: CASTPLGEQETQYF. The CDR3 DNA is TGTGCCAGCACCCCGTTAGGGGAACAAGAGACCCAGTACTTC. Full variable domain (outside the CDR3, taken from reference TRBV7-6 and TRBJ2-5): GAGVSQSPRYKVTKRGQDVALRCDPISGHVSLYWYRQALGQGPEFLTYFNYEAQQDKSGLPNDRFSAERPEGSISTLTIQRTEQRDSAMYRCASTPLGEQETQYFGPGTRLLVL.

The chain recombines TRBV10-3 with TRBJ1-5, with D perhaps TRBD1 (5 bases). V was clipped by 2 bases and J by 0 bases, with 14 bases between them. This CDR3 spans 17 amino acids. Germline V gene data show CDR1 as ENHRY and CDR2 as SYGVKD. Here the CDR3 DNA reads TGTGCCATCAGTGAGAGGGCCAGGGACGATAGCAATCAGCCCCAGCATTTT. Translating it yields CAISERARDDSNQPQHF.

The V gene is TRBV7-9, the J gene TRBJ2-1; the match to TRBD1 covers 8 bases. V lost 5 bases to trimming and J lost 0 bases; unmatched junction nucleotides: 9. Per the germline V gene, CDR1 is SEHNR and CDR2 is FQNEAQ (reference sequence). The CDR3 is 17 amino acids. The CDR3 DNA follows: TGTGCCAGCAGCCCCCCCCCTCAGGGGGCCTCCTACAATGAGCAGTTCTTC. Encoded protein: CASSPPPQGASYNEQFF. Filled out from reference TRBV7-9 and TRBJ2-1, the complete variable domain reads DTGVSQNPRHKITKRGQNVTFRCDPISEHNRLYWYRQTLGQGPEFLTYFQNEAQLEKSRLLSDRFSAERPKGSFSTLEIQRTEQGDSAMYLCASSPPPQGASYNEQFFGPGTRLTVL.

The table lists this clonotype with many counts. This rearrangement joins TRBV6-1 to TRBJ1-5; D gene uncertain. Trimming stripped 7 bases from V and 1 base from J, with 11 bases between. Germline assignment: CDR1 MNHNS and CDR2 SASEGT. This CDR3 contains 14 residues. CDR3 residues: CASNGRGSNQPQHF. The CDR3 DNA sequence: TGTGCCAGCAACGGGCGAGGAAGCAATCAGCCCCAGCATTTT.

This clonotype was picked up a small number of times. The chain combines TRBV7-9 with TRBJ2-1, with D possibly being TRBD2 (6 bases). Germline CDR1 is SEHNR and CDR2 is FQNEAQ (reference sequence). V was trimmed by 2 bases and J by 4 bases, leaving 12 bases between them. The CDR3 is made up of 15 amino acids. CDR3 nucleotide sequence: TGTGCCAGCAGCTTAACGGCGGGGCCTTACAATGAGCAGTTCTTC. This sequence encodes CASSLTAGPYNEQFF.